Below, 6 T cell receptor beta chains from the same sample are listed, as sequenced in a study of blood T cell repertoires in COVID-19. Sequencing was performed with immunoSEQ multiplex PCR; in TCRdb, only in-frame clones are kept and a portion is missing. This sample carries about 84,000 clones, about 88% of them seen once, and the ten largest clones take 1.2%. The sample taken for sequencing was peripheral blood. The origin of the receptors is a man of 80 years or more with active or convalescent COVID-19.

This clone was detected only a few times. The V call is TRBV27, the J call TRBJ1-1; no firm D call. The CDR3 spans 13 residues. Germline-derived CDR1 and CDR2 are MNHEY and SMNVEV (reference sequence). With 4 bases removed from V and 6 bases from J, the gap between germline ends came to 12 bases. Here the CDR3 DNA reads TGTGCCAGCAGTTCGGGGATGCGCGCTGAAGCTTTCTTT. Amino acid sequence: CASSSGMRAEAFF.

The chain combines TRBV5-1 with TRBJ2-7, with D possibly TRBD2 on 7 matching bases. The V end was cut by 4 bases, the J end by 0 bases, with 14 bases between. CDR3 length: 15 amino acids. The germline V gene encodes CDR1 SGHRS and CDR2 YFSETQ. The CDR3 protein is CASSLRGGGSYEQYF. Here the CDR3 DNA reads TGCGCCAGCAGCCTCCGGGGAGGGGGCTCCTACGAGCAGTACTTC. Looking up the rest from reference TRBV5-1 and TRBJ2-7 gives the full variable domain: KAGVTQTPRYLIKTRGQQVTLSCSPISGHRSVSWYQQTPGQGLQFLFEYFSETQRNKGNFPGRFSGRQFSNSRSEMNVSTLELGDSALYLCASSLRGGGSYEQYFGPGTRLTVT.

This clone showed up just once. The V and J genes are TRBV7-9 and TRBJ1-2; D remains unclear. There are 13 residues in the CDR3. CDR1 and CDR2 from the germline V gene are SEHNR and FQNEAQ (reference sequence). V lost 7 bases to trimming and J lost 1 base, with 10 bases between them. The CDR3 protein is CASTLGSNYGYTF. CDR3 nucleotides: TGTGCCAGCACCTTGGGCAGTAACTATGGCTACACCTTC.

This clone is a singleton in its sample. The V and J genes are TRBV9 and TRBJ2-7; D is possibly TRBD2 (5 bases). The V end lost 4 bases, the J end lost 4 bases, and 18 bases lay between the germline ends. CDR1 SGDLS and CDR2 YYNGEE come from the germline V gene. This CDR3 region has 15 residues. CDR3 sequence (DNA): TGTGCCAGCAGCCCTACCACAACAGCGGAGTACGAGCAGTACTTC. Amino acid sequence: CASSPTTTAEYEQYF.

A few counts support this clone. The chain is built from TRBV15 and TRBJ2-7; TRBD2 might be the D (6 bases). V lost 5 bases, J lost 1 base, and 12 bases lay in between. This CDR3 is 14 amino acids long. Germline V CDR1 and CDR2: LNHNV, YYDKDF (reference sequence). The CDR3 region has the DNA TGTGCCACCAGCCAGGACTACCTTTCCTACGAGCAGTACTTC. Amino acid sequence: CATSQDYLSYEQYF.

This chain uses TRBV20-1 with TRBJ1-5; 10 positions agree with TRBD1. CDR3 size: 15 residues. Germline V CDR1 and CDR2: DFQATT, SNEGSKA (reference sequence). V shed 3 bases and J 3 bases; nucleotides not matched to a gene: 5. The DNA for the CDR3 is TGCAGTGCTAGTACCGGGACAGGGGTCAATCAGCCCCAGCATTTT. Amino acid sequence: CSASTGTGVNQPQHF.